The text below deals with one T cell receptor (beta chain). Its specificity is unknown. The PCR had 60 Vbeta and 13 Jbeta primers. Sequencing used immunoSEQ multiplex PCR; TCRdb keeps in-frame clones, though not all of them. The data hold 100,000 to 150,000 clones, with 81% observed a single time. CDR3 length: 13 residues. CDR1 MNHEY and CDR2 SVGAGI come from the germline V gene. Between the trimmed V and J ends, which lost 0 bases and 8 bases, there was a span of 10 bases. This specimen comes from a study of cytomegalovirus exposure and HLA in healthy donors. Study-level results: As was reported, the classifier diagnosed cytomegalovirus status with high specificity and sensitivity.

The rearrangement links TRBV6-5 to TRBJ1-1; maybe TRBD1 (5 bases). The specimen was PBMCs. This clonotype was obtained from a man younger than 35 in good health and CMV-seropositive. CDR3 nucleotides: TGTGCCAGCAGTTACTCGGGGGGGGGAGAAGCTTTCTTT. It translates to CASSYSGGGEAFF.